This TCR beta chain originates from a study of metastatic and nonmetastatic thyroid tumors. TCRdb reprocessed the PCR reads using MiXCR. The top ten hold 20% to 25% of the sample, which has 19,000 or so clones, approximately 30% seen once. The germline V and J ends were trimmed by 7 bases and 7 bases, with 17 bases remaining between them. CDR3 length equals 13 residues. Germline values: CDR1 LNHDA, CDR2 SQIVND (reference sequence). About this clone: What it binds is not known.

No patient received treatment before thyroid surgery. Whole-study findings and limits: Compared with benign nodules, malignant thyroid tumors were reported to have significantly higher TCR beta diversity in both blood and tumor.

The sequence was obtained from a female donor with papillary thyroid cancer or a benign thyroid nodule (not recorded which). Some clones in this sample may be carry-over from other donors' samples. The chain is built from TRBV19 and TRBJ2-7; D may correspond to TRBD1 or TRBD2 (5 bases each). Sequenced: adjacent normal tissue. This CDR3 is CASNKGLREEQYF. As DNA, the CDR3 is TGTGCCAGTAACAAGGGGCTTCGGGAAGAGCAGTACTTC.